By proportion, the clone carrying this TCR beta chain is medium-sized. Alpha and beta constant-region primers primed reverse transcription of around 500 ng RNA. Separate chain-specific third strand synthesis with multiplexing indices produced the alpha and beta libraries. TCRdb used MiXCR to reprocess the 5' RACE reads, holding one entry per CDR3 protein. The profile shows around 13,000 distinct CDR3 sequences, roughly 9.9% of them singletons. Whole blood was used without fractionation, so all unsorted peripheral T cells were included. This sample was taken from a study of HIV-infected patients and healthy controls. The receptor was derived from an adult in good health. Sample: blood.

CDR3 loop: CSARTLETGGVSPLHF. The CDR3 nucleotides read TGCAGTGCTAGAACCCTCGAGACAGGGGGCGTTTCACCCCTCCACTTT. V usage is TRBV20-1 and J usage is TRBJ1-6; TRBD1 agrees at 10 bases. The ends lost 2 bases at V and 9 bases at J; junction bases unmatched: 10. Germline CDR1 DFQATT, CDR2 SNEGSKA (reference sequence). The CDR3 runs to 16 residues.